Below, one T cell receptor beta chain is given with its context. Clones were sequenced by immunoSEQ multiplex PCR, and TCRdb holds only the in-frame ones, with some missing. There are roughly 82,000 clones in the sample; approximately 82% occur only once, and 10% lies in the top ten. The data were taken from a study of blood T cell repertoires in COVID-19. The TCR comes from a man between 60 and 70 years old with acute or convalescent COVID-19. The sequencing sample was made of peripheral blood.

The CDR3 here is CASSQGHRNTEAFF. In DNA form, the CDR3 reads TGCGCCAGCAGCCAAGGACATCGGAACACTGAAGCTTTCTTT. The genes are TRBV4-3 and TRBJ1-1; unclear D gene. The CDR3 is 14 amino acids. Germline V gene sequence: CDR1 LGHNA, CDR2 YSLEER. V lost 1 base and J 1 base, leaving 7 bases between the germline ends.